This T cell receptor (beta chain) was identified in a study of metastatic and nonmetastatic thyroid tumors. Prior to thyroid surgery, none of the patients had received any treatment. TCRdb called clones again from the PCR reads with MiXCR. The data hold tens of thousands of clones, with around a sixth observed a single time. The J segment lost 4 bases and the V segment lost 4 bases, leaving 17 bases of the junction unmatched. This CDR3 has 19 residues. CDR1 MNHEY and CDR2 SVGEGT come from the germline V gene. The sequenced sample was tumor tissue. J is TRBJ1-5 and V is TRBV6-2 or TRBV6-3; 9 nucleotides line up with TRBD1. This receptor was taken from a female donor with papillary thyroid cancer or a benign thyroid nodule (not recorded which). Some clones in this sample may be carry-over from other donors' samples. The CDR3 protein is CASSSLGGQGKHRNQPQHF. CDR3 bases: TGTGCCAGCAGTTCACTAGGGGGACAGGGCAAGCACAGAAATCAGCCCCAGCATTTT.